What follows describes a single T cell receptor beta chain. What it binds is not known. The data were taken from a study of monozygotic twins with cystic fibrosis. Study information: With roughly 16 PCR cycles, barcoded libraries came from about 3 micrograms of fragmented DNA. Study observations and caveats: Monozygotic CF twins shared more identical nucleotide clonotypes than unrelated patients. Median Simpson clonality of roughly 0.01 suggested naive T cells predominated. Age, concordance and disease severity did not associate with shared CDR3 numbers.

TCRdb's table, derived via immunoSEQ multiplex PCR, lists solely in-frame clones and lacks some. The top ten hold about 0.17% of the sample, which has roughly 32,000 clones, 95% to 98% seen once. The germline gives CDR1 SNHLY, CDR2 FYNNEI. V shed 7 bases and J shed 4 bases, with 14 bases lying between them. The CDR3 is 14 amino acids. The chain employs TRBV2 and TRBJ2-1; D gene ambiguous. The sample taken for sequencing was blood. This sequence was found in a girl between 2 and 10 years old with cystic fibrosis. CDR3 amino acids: CASTRDGGYNEQFF. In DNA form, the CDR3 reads TGTGCCAGCACACGTGATGGCGGTTACAATGAGCAGTTCTTC.